The clone carrying this TCR beta chain has ten or more counts. The target antigen is unknown. This beta chain slipped into a library made for alpha chains as a stray read, so its size is not meaningful. This specimen comes from a study of spatial heterogeneity in lung cancer. On the study more broadly: The study observed each unique TCR and UMI combination more than ten times on average in raw reads. General study results and limits: Expanded alpha and beta TCR counts within tumors tracked tumor mutation counts.

Time point noted: sample taken at primary tumor resection. Untreated early-stage non-small cell lung cancer patients, 72 in total, were the donors. The study sequenced unsorted whole RNA from tumor, nontumor lung or frozen PBMC. Trimming took 3 bases from V and 5 from J, leaving 10 bases between them. Per the germline V gene, CDR1 is MDHEN and CDR2 is SYDVKM. CDR3 size: 13 residues. Unique molecular identifiers tagged every individual TCR cDNA molecule. TCRdb called the 5' RACE reads again in MiXCR, with one record for every CDR3 protein. The sample carries 11,000 to 15,000 distinct CDR3 sequences, about 4.8% recorded once.

The material was lung tumor tissue, obtained at surgery. The sequence was collected from a female donor with early-stage non-small cell lung cancer. This chain connects TRBV28 to TRBJ2-5, with D possibly being TRBD1 (5 bases). CDR3 sequence: CASSLAGMETQYF. CDR3 nucleotide sequence: TGTGCCAGCAGTTTGGCAGGGATGGAGACCCAGTACTTC.